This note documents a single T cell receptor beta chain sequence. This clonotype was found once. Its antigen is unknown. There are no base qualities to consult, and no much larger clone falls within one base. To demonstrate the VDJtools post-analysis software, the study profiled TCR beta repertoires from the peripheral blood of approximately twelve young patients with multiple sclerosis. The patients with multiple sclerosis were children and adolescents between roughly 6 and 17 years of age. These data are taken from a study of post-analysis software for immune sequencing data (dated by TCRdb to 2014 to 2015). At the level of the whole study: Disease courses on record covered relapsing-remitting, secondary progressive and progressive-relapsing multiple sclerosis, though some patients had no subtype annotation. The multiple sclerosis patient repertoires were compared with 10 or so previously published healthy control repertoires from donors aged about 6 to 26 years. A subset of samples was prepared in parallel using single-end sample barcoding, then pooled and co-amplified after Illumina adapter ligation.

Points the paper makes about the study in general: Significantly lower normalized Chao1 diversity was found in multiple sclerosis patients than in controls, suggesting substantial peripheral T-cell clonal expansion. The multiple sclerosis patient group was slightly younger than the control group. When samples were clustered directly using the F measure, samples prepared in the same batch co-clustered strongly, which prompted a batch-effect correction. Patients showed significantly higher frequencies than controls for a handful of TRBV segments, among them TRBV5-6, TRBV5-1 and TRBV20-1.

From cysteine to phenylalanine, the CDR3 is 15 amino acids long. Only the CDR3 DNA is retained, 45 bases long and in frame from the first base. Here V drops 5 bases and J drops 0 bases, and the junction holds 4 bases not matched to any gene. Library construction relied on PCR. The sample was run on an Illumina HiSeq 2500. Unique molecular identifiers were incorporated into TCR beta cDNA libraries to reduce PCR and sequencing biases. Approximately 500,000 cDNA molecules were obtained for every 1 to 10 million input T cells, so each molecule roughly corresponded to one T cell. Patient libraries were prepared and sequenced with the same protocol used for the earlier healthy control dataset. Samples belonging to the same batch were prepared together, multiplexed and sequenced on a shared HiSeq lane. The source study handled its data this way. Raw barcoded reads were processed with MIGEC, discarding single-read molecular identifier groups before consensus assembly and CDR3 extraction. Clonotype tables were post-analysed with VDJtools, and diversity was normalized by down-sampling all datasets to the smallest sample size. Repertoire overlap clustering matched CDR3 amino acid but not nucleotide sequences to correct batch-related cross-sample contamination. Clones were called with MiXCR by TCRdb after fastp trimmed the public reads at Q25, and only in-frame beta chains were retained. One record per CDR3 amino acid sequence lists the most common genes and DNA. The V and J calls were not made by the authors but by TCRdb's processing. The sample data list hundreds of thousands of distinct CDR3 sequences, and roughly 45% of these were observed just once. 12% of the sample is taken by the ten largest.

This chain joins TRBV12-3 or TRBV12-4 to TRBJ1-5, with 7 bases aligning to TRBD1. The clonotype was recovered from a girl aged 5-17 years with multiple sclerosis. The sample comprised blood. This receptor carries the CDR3 CASSPGQHSNQPQHF. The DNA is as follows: TGTGCCAGCAGTCCGGGACAGCATAGCAATCAGCCCCAGCATTTT.